Listed here are 5 T cell receptor beta chains from one sample, sequenced in a study of T cell repertoires in cytomegalovirus infection. TCRdb analysed the reads with MiXCR anew, one entry per CDR3 protein. This sample has roughly 760,000 distinct CDR3 sequences, with 35% found just once. Sequenced input: PBMCs. The origin of the receptors is a human donor in good health (CMV status not recorded). Some clones in this sample may be carry-over from other donors' samples.

CDR3 DNA: TGTGCCAGCAGCGCGGACAGGGTGGATCAGCCCCAGCATTTT. Amino acids: CASSADRVDQPQHF. V and J are TRBV7-2 and TRBJ1-5; 8 bases agree with TRBD1. The CDR3 is made up of 14 amino acids. The V gene's germline CDR1 is SGHTA and CDR2 FQGNSA. J lost 5 bases, V lost 5 bases, and 5 bases had no gene match.

The CDR3 DNA reads as TGTGCCAGCAGTGAAGGTCGGTCCACAGATACGCAGTATTTT. Its protein product is CASSEGRSTDTQYF. The chain combines TRBV2 with TRBJ2-3, with D uncertain. Germline V gene sequence: CDR1 SNHLY, CDR2 FYNNEI. This CDR3 is 14 amino acids long. Between the trimmed V and J ends, which lost 1 base and 2 bases, there was a span of 7 bases.

This clonotype showed up many times. The chain employs TRBV7-9 and TRBJ2-1; 7 bases agree with TRBD1. CDR3 size: 16 residues. Germline assignment: CDR1 SEHNR and CDR2 FQNEAQ (reference sequence). Trimming cost V 5 bases and J 1 base; bases outside gene matches: 8. The DNA for the CDR3 is TGTGCCAGCAGCCCACCCCAGGGGGTTTCCTACAATGAGCAGTTCTTC. This sequence encodes CASSPPQGVSYNEQFF.

Ten or more counts support this clonotype. The chain joins TRBV7-2 to TRBJ2-4, with D unclear. Germline-derived CDR1 and CDR2 are SGHTA and FQGNSA. The CDR3 is 14 amino acids. The V and J ends lost 8 bases and 3 bases respectively, with 14 bases between them. The CDR3 region has the DNA TGTGCCAGCGTTGGATACGGTGGCAAAAACATTCAGTACTTC. This codes for CASVGYGGKNIQYF.

This clonotype was counted only a few times. This chain uses TRBV7-2 with TRBJ2-7; 10 nucleotides line up with TRBD2. Per germline, CDR1 SGHTA and CDR2 FQGNSA. CDR3 size: 13 residues. The V gene end was trimmed by 5 bases and the J gene end by 7 bases; junction bases not matched to a gene: 5. This CDR3 reads CASSPSGGGEQYF. In DNA, the CDR3 is TGTGCCAGCAGCCCGAGCGGGGGGGGAGAGCAGTACTTC. Using reference TRBV7-2 and TRBJ2-7 for the parts outside the CDR3, the full variable domain is GAGVSQSPSNKVTEKGKDVELRCDPISGHTALYWYRQSLGQGLEFLIYFQGNSAPDKSGLPSDRFSAERTGGSVSTLTIQRTQQEDSAVYLCASSPSGGGEQYFGPGTRLTVT.